A selection of T cell receptor beta chains follows, all from one sample in a study of T-cell memory formation after mild COVID-19. TCRdb itself ran the 5' RACE reads through MiXCR, one entry per CDR3 protein. The table lists about 340,000 distinct CDR3 sequences, roughly 13% of them singletons. The sequenced sample was PBMCs or a T cell subset sorted from them (not recorded which). The receptors come from a man aged 18 to 29 who had mild COVID-19 (a few samples of this study predate the infection). Cell type and time point are not known. Each CDR3 is given with its conserved first and last residue. The D gene is left open where the match is weak. Not all rows give a size; the values are once, few, many and, for expanded clones, a class.

TRBJ2-2 | - | - | TRBV19 | TGTGCCAGTAGTATGAGAGCAGGGGACACCGGGGAGCTGTTTTTT | CASSMRAGDTGELFF
TRBJ1-2 | TRBD1 | - | TRBV19 | TGTGCCAGCCTTACAGGGGGAGGCTACACCTTC | CASLTGGGYTF
TRBJ2-7 | - | - | TRBV6-5 | TGTGCCAGCAGCCCCCGAGGACAGCTTTACGAGCAGTACTTC | CASSPRGQLYEQYF
TRBJ2-3 | TRBD1 | - | TRBV19 | TGTGCCAGTAGTTTTGGACAGGGGGCCACAGATACGCAGTATTTT | CASSFGQGATDTQYF
TRBJ2-3 | - | few | TRBV7-3 | TGTGCCAGCAGCCCAACGGCGGATACAGATACGCAGTATTTT | CASSPTADTDTQYF
TRBJ2-1 | TRBD1 | many | TRBV4-1 | TGCGCCAGCAGCCAAGGAAAGGGGGCGGCGGATGAGCAGTTCTTC | CASSQGKGAADEQFF
TRBJ2-7 | - | few | TRBV4-3 | TGCGCCAGCAGCCAAGGGCTGACAGGGTACTTC | CASSQGLTGYF
TRBJ2-2 | - | - | TRBV12-5 | TGTGCTAGTGGTTTGGTAGTAGGACTCAACACCGGGGAGCTGTTTTTT | CASGLVVGLNTGELFF
TRBJ2-1 | TRBD1 | few | TRBV2 | TGTGCCAGCAGCGCAGGGGGTAACAATGAGCAGTTCTTC | CASSAGGNNEQFF
TRBJ1-4 | - | - | TRBV18 | TGTGCCAGCTCTTTCTACACAGGCAGGGGAAATGAAAAACTGTTTTTT | CASSFYTGRGNEKLFF
TRBJ2-1 | - | few | TRBV6-2/TRBV6-3 | TGTGCCAGCAGTTACTCGGTAGCCTACTCCTACAATGAGCAGTTCTTC | CASSYSVAYSYNEQFF
TRBJ2-3 | TRBD2 | few | TRBV7-6 | TGTGCCAGCAGCTCCCGGGACTATAGCACAGATACGCAGTATTTT | CASSSRDYSTDTQYF
TRBJ2-3 | - | - | TRBV12-5 | TGTGCTAGTGGTTTGTCGGGGGAAGATACGCAGTATTTT | CASGLSGEDTQYF
TRBJ1-5 | TRBD1 | - | TRBV18 | TGTGCCAGCTCACCTCTCCAGGGGGTGAGGAATCAGCCCCAGCATTTT | CASSPLQGVRNQPQHF
TRBJ2-3 | TRBD1 | many | TRBV5-1 | TGCGCCAGCAGCTCGACAGGGGGTAGCGCAGATACGCAGTATTTT | CASSSTGGSADTQYF
TRBJ2-1 | - | - | TRBV18 | TGTGCCAGCTCACCAACCACCGGGGGCGGTGAGCAGTTCTTC | CASSPTTGGGEQFF
TRBJ2-3 | TRBD1 | few | TRBV3-1 | TGTGCCAGCAGCCAAGCCCCACCGGGACAGCAAGATACGCAGTATTTT | CASSQAPPGQQDTQYF
TRBJ1-5 | TRBD1 | - | TRBV28 | TGTGCCAGCAGATCTCAGGGGGCCTTAAATCAGCCCCAGCATTTT | CASRSQGALNQPQHF
TRBJ1-2 | TRBD1 | few | TRBV5-5 | TGTGCCAGCAGCATACAGGGGGACTATGGCTACACCTTC | CASSIQGDYGYTF
TRBJ1-1 | - | - | TRBV29-1 | TGCAGCGTTGTAGGGGTGACGGCCACTGAAGCTTTCTTT | CSVVGVTATEAFF
TRBJ1-2 | - | - | TRBV4-1 | TGCGCCAGCAGCCAAGTTGACAGCGCGAACTATGGCTACACCTTC | CASSQVDSANYGYTF
TRBJ2-3 | - | few | TRBV29-1 | TGCAGCCCCCGAGAGCTGACGTCCCCAGATACGCAGTATTTT | CSPRELTSPDTQYF
TRBJ2-1 | - | - | TRBV5-5 | TGTGCCAGCAGCCGCGCCCGAGTCTTCTCCTACAATGAGCAGTTCTTC | CASSRARVFSYNEQFF
TRBJ1-6 | - | many | TRBV4-1 | TGCGCCAGCAGCCAAGGGTGGACGGGGGGAAATTCACCCCTCCACTTT | CASSQGWTGGNSPLHF
TRBJ1-5 | - | - | TRBV6-1 | TGTGCCAGCAGTGAAAGAGTGGGATTTGGTCAGCCCCAGCATTTT | CASSERVGFGQPQHF
TRBJ2-5 | TRBD2 | few | TRBV11-2 | TGTGCCAGCAGCTTAGTGGCGGGGGGACAAGAGACCCAGTACTTC | CASSLVAGGQETQYF
TRBJ2-4 | TRBD1 | - | TRBV7-9 | TGTGCCAGCAGCTTATTTGTTACAGGGGGTTCGAACATTCAGTACTTC | CASSLFVTGGSNIQYF
TRBJ2-7 | - | many | TRBV20-1 | TGCAGTGCTAGAGATAGGCGGCTCCTTTCCCCCTACGAGCAGTACTTC | CSARDRRLLSPYEQYF